These T cell receptor beta chains were read from a single sample in a study of cytomegalovirus exposure and HLA in healthy donors. Some clones are missing from TCRdb's copy, which holds only in-frame ones; the method was immunoSEQ multiplex PCR. The sample holds roughly 140,000 clones, approximately 72% seen once. The sequenced material came from PBMCs. The receptors stem from a man in his forties or fifties in good health and CMV-seronegative. The CDR3 runs from the conserved cysteine through the conserved F or W. Fields, in order: V gene, D gene, J gene, clone size, CDR3 DNA, CDR3 protein. The D gene is left open where the match is weak. Clone size is stated in some rows and not others, as once, few, many or a class when expanded.

V gene: TRBV11-2
D gene: .
J gene: TRBJ1-1
clone size: .
CDR3 DNA: TGTGCCAGCAGCTTCGGACTTCTGAACACTGAAGCTTTCTTT
CDR3 protein: CASSFGLLNTEAFF

V gene: TRBV29-1
D gene: TRBD2
J gene: TRBJ2-2
clone size: .
CDR3 DNA: TGCAGCGGGGGGGGTAGCAGTAACACCGGGGAGCTGTTTTTT
CDR3 protein: CSGGGSSNTGELFF

V gene: TRBV29-1
D gene: .
J gene: TRBJ1-1
clone size: once
CDR3 DNA: TGCAGCGTTGAGGCAGGGTCGTACACTGAAGCTTTCTTT
CDR3 protein: CSVEAGSYTEAFF

V gene: TRBV7-2
D gene: .
J gene: TRBJ1-1
clone size: few
CDR3 DNA: TGTGCCAGCTTCCTCTGGACAGCTAAGAACACTGAAGCTTTCTTT
CDR3 protein: CASFLWTAKNTEAFF

V gene: TRBV15
D gene: .
J gene: TRBJ2-7
clone size: .
CDR3 DNA: TGTGCCACCAGCAGGGACAGAGCCCGCTACGAGCAGTACTTC
CDR3 protein: CATSRDRARYEQYF

V gene: TRBV10-3
D gene: TRBD1
J gene: TRBJ1-1
clone size: .
CDR3 DNA: TGTGCCATCACCGGGGGACAATCCGGGACAGGGAGAACTGAAGCTTTCTTT
CDR3 protein: CAITGGQSGTGRTEAFF

V gene: TRBV6-5
D gene: TRBD2
J gene: TRBJ2-3
clone size: .
CDR3 DNA: TGTGCCAGCAGAGGAAGCGGGAGTGTACATACGCAGTATTTT
CDR3 protein: CASRGSGSVHTQYF

V gene: TRBV15
D gene: .
J gene: TRBJ1-5
clone size: .
CDR3 DNA: TGTGCCACCAGCAGATTAGGATCTAGCAATCAGCCCCAGAATTTT
CDR3 protein: CATSRLGSSNQPQNF

V gene: TRBV19
D gene: .
J gene: TRBJ2-3
clone size: .
CDR3 DNA: TGTGCCAGTAGTACCCAATCGCGAGATACGCAGTATTTT
CDR3 protein: CASSTQSRDTQYF

V gene: TRBV2
D gene: .
J gene: TRBJ2-7
clone size: .
CDR3 DNA: TGTGCCAGCAGCGGCGACACCTTCTACGAGCAGTACTTC
CDR3 protein: CASSGDTFYEQYF

V gene: TRBV7-7
D gene: .
J gene: TRBJ2-5
clone size: .
CDR3 DNA: TGTGCCAGCAGCTCCTCAGGACAGCCAGAGACCCAGTACTTC
CDR3 protein: CASSSSGQPETQYF

V gene: TRBV5-1
D gene: .
J gene: TRBJ1-2
clone size: .
CDR3 DNA: TGCGCCAGCAGCGCAGGGAACTATGGCTACACCTTC
CDR3 protein: CASSAGNYGYTF

V gene: TRBV12-5
D gene: .
J gene: TRBJ2-4
clone size: .
CDR3 DNA: TGTGCTAGTGGTTTGGTACAGGGATTAGGCAAAAACATTCAGTACTTC
CDR3 protein: CASGLVQGLGKNIQYF

V gene: TRBV7-3
D gene: TRBD1
J gene: TRBJ1-1
clone size: few
CDR3 DNA: TGTGCCAGCAGCGCGGACAGGGCCACTGAAGCTTTCTTT
CDR3 protein: CASSADRATEAFF

V gene: TRBV6-5
D gene: .
J gene: TRBJ1-6
clone size: .
CDR3 DNA: TGTGCCAGCAGTTACTCGACCGGGATTACAAATTCACCCCTCCACTTT
CDR3 protein: CASSYSTGITNSPLHF

V gene: TRBV28
D gene: TRBD1
J gene: TRBJ1-4
clone size: once
CDR3 DNA: TGTGCCAGCGGCTGGGACAGGGGCGGTGAAAAACTGTTTTTT
CDR3 protein: CASGWDRGGEKLFF

V gene: TRBV7-9
D gene: .
J gene: TRBJ2-1
clone size: .
CDR3 DNA: TGTGCCAGCAGCGCTACTAGAGGTAGGGCCAATGAGCAGTTCTTC
CDR3 protein: CASSATRGRANEQFF

V gene: TRBV5-5
D gene: TRBD2
J gene: TRBJ2-1
clone size: .
CDR3 DNA: TGTGCCAGCAGCTTGGCCGGGACTAGCGGATCCAATGAGCAGTTCTTC
CDR3 protein: CASSLAGTSGSNEQFF

V gene: TRBV19
D gene: .
J gene: TRBJ2-2
clone size: .
CDR3 DNA: TGTGCCAGTAGTAGGGGACTTAACACCGGGGAGCTGTTTTTT
CDR3 protein: CASSRGLNTGELFF

V gene: TRBV4-1
D gene: TRBD1
J gene: TRBJ2-7
clone size: few
CDR3 DNA: TGCGCCAGCAGCCACCGGGACAGGGGGCGGTCCGAGCAGTACTTC
CDR3 protein: CASSHRDRGRSEQYF

V gene: TRBV6-5
D gene: .
J gene: TRBJ2-7
clone size: once
CDR3 DNA: TGTGCCAGCAACTCCGGGGGGCACGAGCAGTACTTC
CDR3 protein: CASNSGGHEQYF

V gene: TRBV28
D gene: .
J gene: TRBJ1-2
clone size: .
CDR3 DNA: TGTGCCAGCGCGGGCTCGTTGGACTATGGCTACACCTTC
CDR3 protein: CASAGSLDYGYTF

V gene: TRBV9
D gene: .
J gene: TRBJ2-7
clone size: .
CDR3 DNA: TGTGCCAGCAGCCCCGATGGGAGGAGCGCCGAGCAGTACTTC
CDR3 protein: CASSPDGRSAEQYF

V gene: TRBV2
D gene: .
J gene: TRBJ1-1
clone size: .
CDR3 DNA: TGTGCCAGCAGAGACCAAGGGGGGGCTGAAGCTTTCTTT
CDR3 protein: CASRDQGGAEAFF

V gene: TRBV7-9
D gene: .
J gene: TRBJ2-7
clone size: few
CDR3 DNA: TGTTCCAGCACCCTGGAGGGGGGGGAGCAGTACTTC
CDR3 protein: CSSTLEGGEQYF

V gene: TRBV25-1
D gene: TRBD2
J gene: TRBJ2-1
clone size: .
CDR3 DNA: TGTGCCAGCAGACCTAGCGGGAGGAGGAACAATGAGCAGTTCTTC
CDR3 protein: CASRPSGRRNNEQFF

V gene: TRBV4-1
D gene: .
J gene: TRBJ1-2
clone size: .
CDR3 DNA: TGCGCCAGCAGCCGGGAAGAAAGCGGAGCCAGGGCGGGAGGTAACTATGGCTACCCCTTC
CDR3 protein: CASSREESGARAGGNYGYPF

V gene: TRBV6-5
D gene: .
J gene: TRBJ2-5
clone size: .
CDR3 DNA: TGTGCCAGCAGTTTGGGGCTACCCCAGACCCAGTACTTC
CDR3 protein: CASSLGLPQTQYF

V gene: TRBV6-5
D gene: .
J gene: TRBJ1-2
clone size: once
CDR3 DNA: TGTGCCAGCAGTTTGGCGGGGAACTATGGCTACACCTTC
CDR3 protein: CASSLAGNYGYTF

V gene: TRBV7-9
D gene: .
J gene: TRBJ1-1
clone size: .
CDR3 DNA: TGTGCCAGCAGCGAACTGCCCATTTGGACTGAAGCTTTCTTT
CDR3 protein: CASSELPIWTEAFF

V gene: TRBV11-2
D gene: .
J gene: TRBJ2-5
clone size: few
CDR3 DNA: TGTGCCAGCGGCAGGGGGGTTCAAGAGACCCAGTACTTC
CDR3 protein: CASGRGVQETQYF

V gene: TRBV6-5
D gene: .
J gene: TRBJ2-7
clone size: .
CDR3 DNA: TGTGCCAGCAGTCGCGCAGGGCTTAACTACGAGCAGTACTTC
CDR3 protein: CASSRAGLNYEQYF

V gene: TRBV4-1
D gene: .
J gene: TRBJ1-5
clone size: .
CDR3 DNA: TGCGCCAGCAGCCGATTAGGGGGGGGGAATCAGCCCCAGCATTTT
CDR3 protein: CASSRLGGGNQPQHF

V gene: TRBV10-1
D gene: TRBD2
J gene: TRBJ2-3
clone size: once
CDR3 DNA: TGCGCCAGCAGTGAAGCGGGAGCAACAGATACGCAGTATTTT
CDR3 protein: CASSEAGATDTQYF

V gene: TRBV7-2
D gene: TRBD1
J gene: TRBJ1-1
clone size: once
CDR3 DNA: TGTGCCAGCAGACGTCGACAGGGCACTGAAGCTTTCTTT
CDR3 protein: CASRRRQGTEAFF

V gene: TRBV6-5
D gene: .
J gene: TRBJ1-1
clone size: .
CDR3 DNA: TGTGCCAGCAGTACCCTAACTGAAGCTTTCTTT
CDR3 protein: CASSTLTEAFF

V gene: TRBV9
D gene: .
J gene: TRBJ2-2
clone size: .
CDR3 DNA: TGTGCCAGCAGCGTAGGGACGGACCGGGGCGGGGAGCTGTTTTTT
CDR3 protein: CASSVGTDRGGELFF

V gene: TRBV11-2
D gene: .
J gene: TRBJ2-3
clone size: .
CDR3 DNA: TGTGCCAGCAGCCCCTTAAAGGGGGAGGGCCGGTCGGCAGATACGCAGTATTTT
CDR3 protein: CASSPLKGEGRSADTQYF

V gene: TRBV4-2
D gene: TRBD2
J gene: TRBJ2-1
clone size: .
CDR3 DNA: TGTGCCAGCAGCCAGGCCCTTCTAGCGGGGGGATCCTACAATGAGCAGTTCTTC
CDR3 protein: CASSQALLAGGSYNEQFF

V gene: TRBV25-1
D gene: TRBD1
J gene: TRBJ2-7
clone size: .
CDR3 DNA: TGTGCCAGCAGTGCGGGGACAGGGGCTTACTACGAGCAGTACTTC
CDR3 protein: CASSAGTGAYYEQYF

V gene: TRBV9
D gene: .
J gene: TRBJ2-1
clone size: .
CDR3 DNA: TGTGCCAGCAGCGTAGGGGGCGACTCCTACAATGAGCAGTTCTTC
CDR3 protein: CASSVGGDSYNEQFF

V gene: TRBV19
D gene: .
J gene: TRBJ2-1
clone size: .
CDR3 DNA: TGTGCCAGTACCTCCGGGTCTAGCTCCTACAATGAGCAGTTCTTC
CDR3 protein: CASTSGSSSYNEQFF

V gene: TRBV9
D gene: .
J gene: TRBJ1-5
clone size: .
CDR3 DNA: .
CDR3 protein: CASSVGQGNQPQNF